This TCR beta chain was sequenced during a study of blood T cell repertoires in COVID-19. Original handling: Counts of nucleated cells, estimated from reference gene primer amplification, were obtained. Produced via immunoSEQ multiplex PCR; TCRdb's table is partial and in-frame only. V and J calls and clone size follow that table, whereas D and trimming were derived from the DNA. This table holds around 170,000 clones, 80% found once. The junction had 4 bases not matched to a gene; V was cut back by 4 bases and J by 5 bases. Germline assignment: CDR1 SGHTA and CDR2 FQGNSA. The CDR3 runs 14 residues. The chain couples TRBV7-2 to TRBJ1-1; 10 nucleotides align to TRBD1. This receptor was identified in a man in his sixties or seventies with active or convalescent COVID-19. The specimen sequenced was peripheral blood. CDR3 loop: CASSSTGGRTEAFF. CDR3 bases: TGTGCCAGCAGCTCGACAGGGGGCAGAACTGAAGCTTTCTTT.